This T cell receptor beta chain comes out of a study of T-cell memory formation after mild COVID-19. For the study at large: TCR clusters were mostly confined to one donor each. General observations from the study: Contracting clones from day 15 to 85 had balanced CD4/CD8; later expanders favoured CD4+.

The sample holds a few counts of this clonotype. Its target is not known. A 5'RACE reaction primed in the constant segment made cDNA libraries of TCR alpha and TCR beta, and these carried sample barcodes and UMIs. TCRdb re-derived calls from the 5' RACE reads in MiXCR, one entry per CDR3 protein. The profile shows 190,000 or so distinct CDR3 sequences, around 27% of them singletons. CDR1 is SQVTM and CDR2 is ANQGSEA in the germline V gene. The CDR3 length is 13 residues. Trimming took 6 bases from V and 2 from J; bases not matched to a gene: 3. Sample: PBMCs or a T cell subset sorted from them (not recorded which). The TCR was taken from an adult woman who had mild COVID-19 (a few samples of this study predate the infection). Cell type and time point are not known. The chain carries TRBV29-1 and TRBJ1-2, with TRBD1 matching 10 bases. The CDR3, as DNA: TGCAGCGTGACAGGGGGCGCAAACTATGGCTACACCTTC. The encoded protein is CSVTGGANYGYTF.